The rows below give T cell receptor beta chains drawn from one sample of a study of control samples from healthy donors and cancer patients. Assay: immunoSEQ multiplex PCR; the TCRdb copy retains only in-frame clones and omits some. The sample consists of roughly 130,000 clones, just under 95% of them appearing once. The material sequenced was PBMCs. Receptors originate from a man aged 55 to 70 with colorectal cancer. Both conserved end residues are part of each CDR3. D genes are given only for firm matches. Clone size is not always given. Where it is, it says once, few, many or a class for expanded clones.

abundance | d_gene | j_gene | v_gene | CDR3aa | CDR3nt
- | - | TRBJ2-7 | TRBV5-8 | CASSLGGPAYEQYF | TGTGCCAGCAGCTTAGGGGGACCCGCCTACGAGCAGTACTTC
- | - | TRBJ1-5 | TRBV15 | CATSREGGAGNQPQHF | TGTGCCACCAGCAGGGAGGGCGGTGCCGGCAATCAGCCCCAGCATTTT
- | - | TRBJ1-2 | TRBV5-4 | CASSRQANYGYTF | TGTGCCAGCAGCCGACAGGCGAACTATGGCTACACCTTC
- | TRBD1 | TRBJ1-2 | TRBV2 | CASSAPNDRGRNYGYTF | TGTGCCAGCAGTGCCCCTAATGACAGGGGGCGCAACTATGGCTACACCTTC
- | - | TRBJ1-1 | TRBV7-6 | CASSPSLDRTEAFF | TGTGCCAGCAGCCCTTCCCTGGATCGGACTGAAGCTTTCTTT
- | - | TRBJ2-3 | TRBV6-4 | CASARRSTDTQYF | TGTGCCAGCGCGAGGAGGAGCACAGATACGCAGTATTTT
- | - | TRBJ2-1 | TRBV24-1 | CATAPGAYNEQFF | TGTGCCACTGCTCCGGGGGCTTACAATGAGCAGTTCTTC
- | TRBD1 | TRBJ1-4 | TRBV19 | CASSIFPKDRANEKLFF | TGTGCCAGTAGTATATTCCCAAAGGACAGGGCAAATGAAAAACTGTTTTTT
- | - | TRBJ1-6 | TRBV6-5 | CASRSWAEGDSPLHF | TGTGCCAGCAGAAGTTGGGCAGAGGGTGACTCACCCCTCCACTTT
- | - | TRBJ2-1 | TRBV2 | CASSANRVNEQFF | TGTGCCAGCAGTGCCAACCGGGTCAATGAGCAGTTCTTC
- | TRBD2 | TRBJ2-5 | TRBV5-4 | CASSQSGGLGETQYF | TGTGCCAGCAGCCAAAGCGGGGGGCTCGGGGAGACCCAGTACTTC
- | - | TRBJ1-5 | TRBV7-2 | CASSLGPPGNQPQHF | TGTGCCAGCAGCTTAGGGCCACCAGGCAATCAGCCCCAGCATTTT
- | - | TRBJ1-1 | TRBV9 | CASSASGTEAFF | TGTGCCAGCAGCGCCAGTGGTACTGAAGCTTTCTTT
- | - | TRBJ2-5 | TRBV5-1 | CASSQRGETQYF | TGCGCCAGCAGCCAAAGGGGCGAGACCCAGTACTTC
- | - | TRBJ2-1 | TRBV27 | CASTWTVGHEQFF | TGTGCCAGCACCTGGACAGTGGGCCATGAGCAGTTCTTC
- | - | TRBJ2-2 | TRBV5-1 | CASSLTNTGELFF | TGCGCCAGCAGCCTTACGAACACCGGGGAGCTGTTTTTT
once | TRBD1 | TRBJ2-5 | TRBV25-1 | CASSYGTGLQETQYF | TGTGCCAGCTCCTATGGGACAGGGCTCCAAGAGACCCAGTACTTC
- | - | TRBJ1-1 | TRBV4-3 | CASSPRVNAEAFF | TGCGCCAGCAGCCCGAGAGTAAACGCTGAAGCTTTCTTT
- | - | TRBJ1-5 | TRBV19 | CASSIIQGPNQPQHF | TGTGCCAGTAGTATTATACAGGGTCCAAATCAGCCCCAGCATTTT
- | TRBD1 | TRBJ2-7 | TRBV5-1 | CASSLGQGGYEQYF | TGCGCCAGCAGCCTGGGACAGGGAGGCTACGAGCAGTACTTC
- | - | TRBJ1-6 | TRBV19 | CATTDGYNSPLHF | TGTGCCACCACGGACGGATATAATTCACCCCTCCACTTT
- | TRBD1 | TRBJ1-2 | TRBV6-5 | CASSSSTGQLGGYTF | TGTGCCAGCAGTTCGTCCACGGGACAGCTGGGTGGCTACACCTTC
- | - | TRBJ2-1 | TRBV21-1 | CASSKAGRNNEQFF | TGTGCCAGCAGCAAAGCGGGGCGGAACAATGAGCAGTTCTTC
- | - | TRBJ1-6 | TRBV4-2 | CASSPVERSPLHF | TGTGCCAGCAGCCCCGTGGAGAGATCACCCCTCCACTTT
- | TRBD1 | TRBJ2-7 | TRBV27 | CASSFILDRAYEQYF | TGTGCCAGCAGTTTTATTCTAGACAGGGCCTACGAGCAGTACTTC
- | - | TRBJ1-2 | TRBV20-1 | CSASRQGASGYTF | TGCAGTGCTAGTAGGCAGGGAGCTAGTGGCTACACCTTC
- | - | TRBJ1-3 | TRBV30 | CAWKSSGNTIYF | TGTGCCTGGAAATCCTCTGGAAACACCATATATTTT
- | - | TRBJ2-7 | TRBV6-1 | CASSEGYEQYF | TGTGCCAGCAGTGAGGGTTACGAGCAGTACTTC
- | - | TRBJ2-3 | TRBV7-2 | CASSLLVGTDTQYF | TGTGCCAGCAGCTTACTGGTAGGCACAGATACGCAGTATTTT
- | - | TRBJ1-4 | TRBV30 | CASQQGGGEKLFF | TGTGCCTCTCAACAGGGTGGCGGTGAAAAACTGTTTTTT
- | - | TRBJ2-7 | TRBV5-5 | CASSLDLPFGYEQYF | TGTGCCAGCAGCTTGGACCTCCCCTTCGGGTACGAGCAGTACTTC
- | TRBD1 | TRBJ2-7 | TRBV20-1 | CSASGQGASSYEQYF | TGCAGTGCTAGTGGACAGGGCGCAAGCTCCTACGAGCAGTACTTC
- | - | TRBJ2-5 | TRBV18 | CASSPEETQYF | TGTGCCAGCTCGCCTGAAGAGACCCAGTACTTC
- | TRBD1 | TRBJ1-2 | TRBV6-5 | CASSRTGQLYGYTF | TGTGCCAGCAGCCGGACAGGGCAACTCTATGGCTACACCTTC
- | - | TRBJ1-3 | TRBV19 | CASSPGAYGNTIYF | TGTGCCAGTAGTCCGGGGGCGTATGGAAACACCATATATTTT
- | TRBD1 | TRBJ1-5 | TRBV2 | CASSVQGAGNQPQHF | TGTGCCAGCAGTGTACAGGGGGCGGGCAATCAGCCCCAGCATTTT
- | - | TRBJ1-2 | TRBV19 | CASSMRENYGYTF | TGTGCCAGTAGTATGAGAGAGAACTATGGCTACACCTTC
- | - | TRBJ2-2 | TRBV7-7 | CASSLGCSTGHRGAVF | TGTGCCAGCAGCTTAGGTTGCAGTACTGGGCACCGGGGAGCTGTTTTT
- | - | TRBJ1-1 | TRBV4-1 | CASSQVRRQLNTEAFF | TGCGCCAGCAGCCAAGTAAGGAGGCAGCTAAACACTGAAGCTTTCTTT
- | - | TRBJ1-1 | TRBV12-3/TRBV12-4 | CASSTLMNTEAFF | TGTGCCAGCAGTACCTTAATGAACACTGAAGCTTTCTTT
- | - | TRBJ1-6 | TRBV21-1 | CASSKDGRGGDNSPLHF | TGTGCCAGCAGCAAAGATGGCAGGGGAGGGGATAATTCACCCCTCCACTTT
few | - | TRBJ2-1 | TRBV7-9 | CASTQEGGYNEQFF | TGTGCCAGCACCCAGGAGGGGGGTTACAATGAGCAGTTCTTC
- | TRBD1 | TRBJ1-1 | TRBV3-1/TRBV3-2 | CASSQIGQGSEAFF | TGTGCCAGCAGCCAAATCGGACAGGGCAGTGAAGCTTTCTTT
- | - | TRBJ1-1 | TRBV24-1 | CATSRGTNTEAFF | TGTGCCACCAGTCGGGGCACGAACACTGAAGCTTTCTTT
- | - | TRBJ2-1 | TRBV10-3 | CAISLDSQNEQFF | TGTGCCATCAGCTTGGACAGCCAAAATGAGCAGTTCTTC
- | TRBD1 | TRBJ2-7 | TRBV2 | CASSAGTGIEQYF | TGTGCCAGCAGCGCCGGGACAGGGATCGAGCAGTACTTC
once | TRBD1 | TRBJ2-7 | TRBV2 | CASSQQGARYEQYF | TGTGCCAGCAGCCAGCAGGGGGCTAGGTACGAGCAGTACTTC
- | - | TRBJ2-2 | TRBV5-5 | CASSGVEAGELFF | TGTGCCAGCAGTGGGGTCGAAGCCGGGGAGCTGTTTTTT
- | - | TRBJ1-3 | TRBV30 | CAWQESGNTIYF | TGTGCCTGGCAGGAATCTGGAAACACCATATATTTT
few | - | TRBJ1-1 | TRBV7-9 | CASSWGLEPTEAFF | TGTGCCAGCAGCTGGGGACTCGAACCCACTGAAGCTTTCTTT
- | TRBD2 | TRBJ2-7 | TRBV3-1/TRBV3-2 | CASSQGGLAGYEQYF | TGTGCCAGCAGCCAAGGGGGACTAGCGGGTTACGAGCAGTACTTC
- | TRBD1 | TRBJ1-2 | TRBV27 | CASSRDRDFGGYTF | TGTGCCAGCAGTCGGGACAGGGATTTTGGTGGCTACACCTTC